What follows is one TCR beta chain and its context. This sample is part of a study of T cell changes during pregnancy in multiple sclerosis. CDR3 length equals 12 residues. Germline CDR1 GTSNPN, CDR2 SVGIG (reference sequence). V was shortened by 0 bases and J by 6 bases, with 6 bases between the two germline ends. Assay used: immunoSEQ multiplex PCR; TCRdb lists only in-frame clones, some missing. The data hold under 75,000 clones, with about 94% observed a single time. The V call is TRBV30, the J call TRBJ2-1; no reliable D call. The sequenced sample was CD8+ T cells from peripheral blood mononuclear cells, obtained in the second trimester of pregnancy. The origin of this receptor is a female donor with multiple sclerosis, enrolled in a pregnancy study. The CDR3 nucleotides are TGTGCCTGGAGTGTACTAAGCAATGAGCAGTTCTTC. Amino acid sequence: CAWSVLSNEQFF.